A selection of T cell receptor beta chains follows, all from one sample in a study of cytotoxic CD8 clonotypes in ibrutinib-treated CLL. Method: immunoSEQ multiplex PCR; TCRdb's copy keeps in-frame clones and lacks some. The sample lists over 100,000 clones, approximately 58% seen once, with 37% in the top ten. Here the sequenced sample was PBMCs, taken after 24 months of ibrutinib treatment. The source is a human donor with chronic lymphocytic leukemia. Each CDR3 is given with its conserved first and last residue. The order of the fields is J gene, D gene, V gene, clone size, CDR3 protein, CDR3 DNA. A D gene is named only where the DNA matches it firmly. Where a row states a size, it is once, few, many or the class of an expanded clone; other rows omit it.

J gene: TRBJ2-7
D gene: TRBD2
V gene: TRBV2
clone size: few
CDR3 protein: CASRPSGAGSYEQYF
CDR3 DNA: TGTGCCAGCAGGCCTAGCGGGGCGGGGTCCTACGAGCAGTACTTC

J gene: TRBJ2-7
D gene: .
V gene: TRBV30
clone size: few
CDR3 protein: CAWSGGVYEQYF
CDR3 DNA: TGTGCCTGGAGTGGGGGGGTATACGAGCAGTACTTC

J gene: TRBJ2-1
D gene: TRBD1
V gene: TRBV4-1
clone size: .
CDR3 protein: CASSLTPGQGGYNEQFF
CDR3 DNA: TGCGCCAGCAGCCTTACCCCGGGACAGGGGGGCTACAATGAGCAGTTCTTC

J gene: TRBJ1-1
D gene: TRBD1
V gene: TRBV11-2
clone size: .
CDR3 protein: CASRVQGQGDSAEAFF
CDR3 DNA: TGTGCCAGCAGAGTCCAGGGACAGGGGGACTCGGCTGAAGCTTTCTTT

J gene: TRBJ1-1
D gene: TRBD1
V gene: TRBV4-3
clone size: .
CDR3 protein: CASSQEQGWEAFF
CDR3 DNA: TGCGCCAGCAGCCAAGAACAGGGGTGGGAAGCTTTCTTT

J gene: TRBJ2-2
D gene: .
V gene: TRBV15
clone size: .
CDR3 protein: CATSRDPDTGELFF
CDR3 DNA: TGTGCCACCAGCAGAGATCCTGACACCGGGGAGCTGTTTTTT

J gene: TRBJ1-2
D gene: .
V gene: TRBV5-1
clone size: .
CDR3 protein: CASSSDTGPWKGYTF
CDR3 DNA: TGCGCCAGCAGCTCCGACACCGGGCCCTGGAAGGGCTACACCTTC

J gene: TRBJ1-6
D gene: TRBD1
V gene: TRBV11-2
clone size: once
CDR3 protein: CASRLDRVYNSPLHF
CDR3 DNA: TGTGCCAGCAGATTGGACAGGGTCTATAATTCACCCCTCCACTTT

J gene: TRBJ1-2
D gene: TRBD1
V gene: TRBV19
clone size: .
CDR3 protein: CASSIDRETGGYTF
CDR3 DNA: TGTGCCAGTAGTATTGACAGGGAAACCGGTGGCTACACCTTC

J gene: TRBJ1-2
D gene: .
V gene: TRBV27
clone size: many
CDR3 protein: CASSLSAGAGYTF
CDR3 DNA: TGTGCCAGCAGTTTATCGGCAGGGGCCGGCTACACCTTC

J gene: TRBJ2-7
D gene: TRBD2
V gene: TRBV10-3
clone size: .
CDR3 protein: CAIGSGDDYEQYF
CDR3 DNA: TGTGCCATCGGGAGCGGGGACGACTACGAGCAGTACTTC

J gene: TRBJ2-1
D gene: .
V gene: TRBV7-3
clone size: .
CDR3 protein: CASSARPGSTNYNEQFF
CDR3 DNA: TGTGCCAGCAGCGCCAGACCGGGATCCACTAATTACAATGAGCAGTTCTTC

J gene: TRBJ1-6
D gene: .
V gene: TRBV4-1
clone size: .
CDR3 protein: CASRLGQGNNSPLHF
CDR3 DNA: TGCGCCAGCAGATTAGGGCAGGGAAATAATTCACCCCTCCACTTT

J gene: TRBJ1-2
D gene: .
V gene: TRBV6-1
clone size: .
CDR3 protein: CASSARDGGIFDYGYTF
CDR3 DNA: TGTGCCAGCAGTGCCAGGGACGGAGGCATCTTCGACTATGGCTACACCTTC

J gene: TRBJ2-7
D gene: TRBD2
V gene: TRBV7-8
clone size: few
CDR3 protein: CASSLPGLGSYEQYF
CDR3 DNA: TGTGCCAGCAGCTTACCGGGACTAGGATCCTACGAGCAGTACTTC

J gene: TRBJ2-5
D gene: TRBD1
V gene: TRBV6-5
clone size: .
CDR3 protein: CASSRTGATPETQYF
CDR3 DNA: TGTGCCAGCAGCCGCACAGGGGCCACGCCTGAGACCCAGTACTTC